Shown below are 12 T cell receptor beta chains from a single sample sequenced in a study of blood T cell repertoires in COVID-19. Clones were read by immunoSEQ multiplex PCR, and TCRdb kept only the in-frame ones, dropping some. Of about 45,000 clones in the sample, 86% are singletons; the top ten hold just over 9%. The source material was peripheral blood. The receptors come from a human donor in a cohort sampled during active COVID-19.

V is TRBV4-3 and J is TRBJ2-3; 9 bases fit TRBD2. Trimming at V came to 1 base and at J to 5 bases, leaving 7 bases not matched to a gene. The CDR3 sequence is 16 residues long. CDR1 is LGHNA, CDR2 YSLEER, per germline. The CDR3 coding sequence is TGCGCCAGCAGCCAAGTATTAGCGGGGGCCGGAGATACGCAGTATTTT. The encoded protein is CASSQVLAGAGDTQYF.

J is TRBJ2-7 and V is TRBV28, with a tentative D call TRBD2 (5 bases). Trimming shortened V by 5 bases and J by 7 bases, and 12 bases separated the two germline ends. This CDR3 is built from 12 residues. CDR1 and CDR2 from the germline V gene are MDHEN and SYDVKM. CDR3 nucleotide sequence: TGTGCCAGCAGTCTGACATCGGGGGAGCAGTACTTC. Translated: CASSLTSGEQYF. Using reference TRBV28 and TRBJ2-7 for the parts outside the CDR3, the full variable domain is DVKVTQSSRYLVKRTGEKVFLECVQDMDHENMFWYRQDPGLGLRLIYFSYDVKMKEKGDIPEGYSVSREKKERFSLILESASTNQTSMYLCASSLTSGEQYFGPGTRLTVT.

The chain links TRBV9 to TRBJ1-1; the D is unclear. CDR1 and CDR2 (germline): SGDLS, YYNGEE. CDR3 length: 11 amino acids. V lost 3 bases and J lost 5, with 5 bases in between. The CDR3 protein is CASSAQTEAFF. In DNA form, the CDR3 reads TGTGCCAGCAGCGCCCAGACTGAAGCTTTCTTT.

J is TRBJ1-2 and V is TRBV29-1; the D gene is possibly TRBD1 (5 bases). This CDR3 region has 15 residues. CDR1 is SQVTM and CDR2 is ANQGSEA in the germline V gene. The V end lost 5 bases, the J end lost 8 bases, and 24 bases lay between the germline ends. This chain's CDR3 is CSVFHYHSGERGYTF. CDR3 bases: TGCAGCGTTTTTCATTACCACTCGGGGGAGCGCGGCTACACCTTC.

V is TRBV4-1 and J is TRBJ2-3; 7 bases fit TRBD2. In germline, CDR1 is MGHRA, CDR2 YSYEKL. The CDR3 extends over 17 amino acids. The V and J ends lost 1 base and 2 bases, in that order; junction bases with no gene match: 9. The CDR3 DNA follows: TGCGCCAGCAGCCAAGGAAGGGCTAGCGGAAACACAGATACGCAGTATTTT. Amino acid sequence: CASSQGRASGNTDTQYF.

CDR3 nucleotide sequence: TGTGCCAGCAGTCCACCTACGGGGGGGAATTCACCCCTCCACTTT. Translated: CASSPPTGGNSPLHF. The rearrangement joins TRBV6-5 to TRBJ1-6; the D gene is possibly TRBD1 (5 bases). Trimming cost V 5 bases and J 7 bases, with 15 bases left between them. From germline, CDR1 is MNHEY and CDR2 SVGAGI. This CDR3 comprises 15 residues.

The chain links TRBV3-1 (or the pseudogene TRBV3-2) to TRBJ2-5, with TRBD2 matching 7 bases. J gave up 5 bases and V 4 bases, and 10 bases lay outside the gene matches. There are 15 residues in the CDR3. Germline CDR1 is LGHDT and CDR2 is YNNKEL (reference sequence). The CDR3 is CASSPPGRARETQYF. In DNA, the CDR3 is TGTGCCAGCAGCCCCCCTGGGAGGGCGAGGGAGACCCAGTACTTC.

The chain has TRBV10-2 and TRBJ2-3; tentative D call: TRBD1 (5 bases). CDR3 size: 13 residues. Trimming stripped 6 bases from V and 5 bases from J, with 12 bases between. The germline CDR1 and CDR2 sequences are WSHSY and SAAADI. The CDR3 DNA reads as TGCGCCAGCAGGGGGCAAGGGTTAGATACGCAGTATTTT. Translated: CASRGQGLDTQYF.

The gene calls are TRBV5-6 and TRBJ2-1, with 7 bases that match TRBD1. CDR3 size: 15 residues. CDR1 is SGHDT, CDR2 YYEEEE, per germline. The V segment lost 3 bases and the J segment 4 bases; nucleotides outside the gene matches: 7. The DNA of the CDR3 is TGTGCCAGCAGCTCCCGGGACAGCGGATACAATGAGCAGTTCTTC. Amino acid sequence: CASSSRDSGYNEQFF.

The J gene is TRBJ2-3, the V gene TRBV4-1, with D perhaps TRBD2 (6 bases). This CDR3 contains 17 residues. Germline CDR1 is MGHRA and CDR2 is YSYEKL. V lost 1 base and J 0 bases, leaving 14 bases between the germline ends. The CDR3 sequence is CASSQGWGDPSTDTQYF. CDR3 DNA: TGCGCCAGCAGCCAAGGGTGGGGGGATCCTAGCACAGATACGCAGTATTTT.

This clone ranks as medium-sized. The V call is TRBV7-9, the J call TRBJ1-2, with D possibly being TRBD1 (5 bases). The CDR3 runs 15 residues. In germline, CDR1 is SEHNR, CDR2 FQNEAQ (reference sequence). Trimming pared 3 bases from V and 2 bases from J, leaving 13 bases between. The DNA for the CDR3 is TGTGCCAGCAGCTTCGGCCTAGACAGAAACTATGGCTACACCTTC. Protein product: CASSFGLDRNYGYTF.

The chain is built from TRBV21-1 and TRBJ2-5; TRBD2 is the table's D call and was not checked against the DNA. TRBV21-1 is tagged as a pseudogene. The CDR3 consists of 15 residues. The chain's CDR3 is CASIGLAGPEETQYF. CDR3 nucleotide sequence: TGTGCCAGCATCGGACTAGCGGGGCCTGAGGAGACCCAGTACTTC.